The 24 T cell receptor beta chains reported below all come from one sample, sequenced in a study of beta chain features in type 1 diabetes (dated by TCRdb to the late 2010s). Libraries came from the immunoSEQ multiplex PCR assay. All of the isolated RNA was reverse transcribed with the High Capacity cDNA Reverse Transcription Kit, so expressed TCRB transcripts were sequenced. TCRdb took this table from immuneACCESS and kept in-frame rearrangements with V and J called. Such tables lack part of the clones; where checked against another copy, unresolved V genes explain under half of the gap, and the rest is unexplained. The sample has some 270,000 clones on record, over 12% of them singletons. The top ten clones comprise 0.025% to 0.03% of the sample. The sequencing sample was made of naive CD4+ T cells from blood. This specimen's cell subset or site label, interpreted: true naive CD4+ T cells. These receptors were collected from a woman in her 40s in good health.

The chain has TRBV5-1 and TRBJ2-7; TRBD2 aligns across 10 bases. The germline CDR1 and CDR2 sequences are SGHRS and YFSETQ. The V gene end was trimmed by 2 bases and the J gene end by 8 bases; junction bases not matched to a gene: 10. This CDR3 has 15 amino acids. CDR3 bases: TGCGCCAGCAGCTTATGGCTAGCGGGGGTGGACAAGCAGTACTTC. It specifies CASSLWLAGVDKQYF. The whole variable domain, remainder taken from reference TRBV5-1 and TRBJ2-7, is KAGVTQTPRYLIKTRGQQVTLSCSPISGHRSVSWYQQTPGQGLQFLFEYFSETQRNKGNFPGRFSGRQFSNSRSEMNVSTLELGDSALYLCASSLWLAGVDKQYFGPGTRLTVT.

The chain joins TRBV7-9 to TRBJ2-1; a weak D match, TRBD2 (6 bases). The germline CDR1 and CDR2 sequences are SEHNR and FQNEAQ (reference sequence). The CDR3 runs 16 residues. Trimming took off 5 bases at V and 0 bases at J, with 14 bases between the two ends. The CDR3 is CASSPRLVGSYNEQFF. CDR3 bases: TGTGCCAGCAGCCCAAGACTAGTAGGCTCCTACAATGAGCAGTTCTTC.

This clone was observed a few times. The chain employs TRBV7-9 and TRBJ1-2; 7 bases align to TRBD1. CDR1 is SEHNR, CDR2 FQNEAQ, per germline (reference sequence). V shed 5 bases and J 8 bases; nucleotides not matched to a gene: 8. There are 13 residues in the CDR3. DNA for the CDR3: TGTGCCAGCAGCCCCGGGACAGAAGTCGGCTACACCTTC. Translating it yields CASSPGTEVGYTF. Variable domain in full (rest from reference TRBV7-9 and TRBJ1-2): DTGVSQNPRHKITKRGQNVTFRCDPISEHNRLYWYRQTLGQGPEFLTYFQNEAQLEKSRLLSDRFSAERPKGSFSTLEIQRTEQGDSAMYLCASSPGTEVGYTFGSGTRLTVV.

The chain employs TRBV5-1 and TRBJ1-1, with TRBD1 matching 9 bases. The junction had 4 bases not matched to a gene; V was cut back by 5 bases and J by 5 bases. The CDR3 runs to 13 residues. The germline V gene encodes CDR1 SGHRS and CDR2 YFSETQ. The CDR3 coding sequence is TGCGCCAGCAGTTCGACAGGGGGGACTGAAGCTTTCTTT. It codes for CASSSTGGTEAFF. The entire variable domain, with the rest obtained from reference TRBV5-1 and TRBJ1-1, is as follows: KAGVTQTPRYLIKTRGQQVTLSCSPISGHRSVSWYQQTPGQGLQFLFEYFSETQRNKGNFPGRFSGRQFSNSRSEMNVSTLELGDSALYLCASSSTGGTEAFFGQGTRLTVV.

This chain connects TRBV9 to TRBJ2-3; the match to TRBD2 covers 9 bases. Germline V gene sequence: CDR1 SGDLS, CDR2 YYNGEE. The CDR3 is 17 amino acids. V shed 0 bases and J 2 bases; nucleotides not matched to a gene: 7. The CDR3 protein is CASSVEASGATTDTQYF. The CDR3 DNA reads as TGTGCCAGCAGCGTAGAAGCTAGCGGGGCCACCACAGATACGCAGTATTTT.

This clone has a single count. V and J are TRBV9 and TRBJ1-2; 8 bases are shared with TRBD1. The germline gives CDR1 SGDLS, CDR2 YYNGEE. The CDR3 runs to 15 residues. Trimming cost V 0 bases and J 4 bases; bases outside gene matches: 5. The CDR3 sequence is CASSVGSGGTYGYTF. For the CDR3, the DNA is TGTGCCAGCAGCGTAGGATCAGGGGGCACCTATGGCTACACCTTC.

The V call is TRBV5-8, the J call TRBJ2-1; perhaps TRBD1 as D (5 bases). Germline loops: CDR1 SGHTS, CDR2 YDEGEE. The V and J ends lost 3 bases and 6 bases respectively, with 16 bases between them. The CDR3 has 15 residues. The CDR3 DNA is TGTGCCAGCAGCTCCTTCGCTAGGGGTGGCAATGAGCAGTTCTTC. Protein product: CASSSFARGGNEQFF.

DNA of the CDR3: TGCGCCAGCAGCACGGGGTCGGTCCCCTACGAGCAGTACTTC. It encodes CASSTGSVPYEQYF. The chain couples TRBV5-1 to TRBJ2-7, with D perhaps matching TRBD2 (5 bases). CDR3 length: 14 amino acids. CDR1 and CDR2 (germline): SGHRS, YFSETQ. The germline V and J ends were trimmed by 4 bases and 2 bases, with 13 bases remaining between them. Drawing the rest from reference TRBV5-1 and TRBJ2-7, the complete variable domain is KAGVTQTPRYLIKTRGQQVTLSCSPISGHRSVSWYQQTPGQGLQFLFEYFSETQRNKGNFPGRFSGRQFSNSRSEMNVSTLELGDSALYLCASSTGSVPYEQYFGPGTRLTVT.

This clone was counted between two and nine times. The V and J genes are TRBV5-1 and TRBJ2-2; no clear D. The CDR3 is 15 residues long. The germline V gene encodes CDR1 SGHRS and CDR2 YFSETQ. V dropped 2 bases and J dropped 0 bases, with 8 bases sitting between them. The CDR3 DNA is TGCGCCAGCAGCTTTTCCAGTACGAACACCGGGGAGCTGTTTTTT. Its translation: CASSFSSTNTGELFF.

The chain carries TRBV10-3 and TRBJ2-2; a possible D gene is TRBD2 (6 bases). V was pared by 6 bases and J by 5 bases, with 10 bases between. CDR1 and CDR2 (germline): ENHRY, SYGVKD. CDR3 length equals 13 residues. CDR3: CAISPTSTGELFF. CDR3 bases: TGTGCCATCAGCCCGACTAGTACCGGGGAGCTGTTTTTT.

DNA for the CDR3: TGTGCCAGCTCACCGGGACTAGCTGAATCTTGGACCCAGTACTTC. Translated, it gives CASSPGLAESWTQYF. The chain links TRBV18 to TRBJ2-5; 9 bases align to TRBD2. The V and J ends lost 3 bases and 7 bases, in that order; junction bases with no gene match: 9. The V gene's germline CDR1 is KGHSH and CDR2 LQKENI. There are 15 residues in the CDR3.

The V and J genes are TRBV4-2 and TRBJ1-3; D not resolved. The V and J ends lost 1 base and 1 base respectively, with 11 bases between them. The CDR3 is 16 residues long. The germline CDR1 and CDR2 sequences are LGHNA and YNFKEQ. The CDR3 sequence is CASSQGAPISGNTIYF. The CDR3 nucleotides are TGTGCCAGCAGCCAAGGGGCCCCAATATCTGGAAACACCATATATTTT.

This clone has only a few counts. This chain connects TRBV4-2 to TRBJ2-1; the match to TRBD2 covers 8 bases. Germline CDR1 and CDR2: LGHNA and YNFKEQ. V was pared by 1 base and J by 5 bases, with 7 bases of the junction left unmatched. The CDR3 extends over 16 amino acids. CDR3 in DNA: TGTGCCAGCAGCCAAGCGGCCAGCGGGGGAGACAATGAGCAGTTCTTC. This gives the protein CASSQAASGGDNEQFF.

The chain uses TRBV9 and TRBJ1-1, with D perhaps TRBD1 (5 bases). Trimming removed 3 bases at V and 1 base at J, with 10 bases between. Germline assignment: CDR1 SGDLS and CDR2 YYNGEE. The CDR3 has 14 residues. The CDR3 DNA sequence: TGTGCCAGCAGCGCGGGACTGCAGAACACTGAAGCTTTCTTT. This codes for CASSAGLQNTEAFF.

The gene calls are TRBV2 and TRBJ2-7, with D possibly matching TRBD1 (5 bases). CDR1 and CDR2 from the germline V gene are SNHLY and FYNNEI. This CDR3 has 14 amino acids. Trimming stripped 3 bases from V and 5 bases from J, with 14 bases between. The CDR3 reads CASSEQKRGNEQYF. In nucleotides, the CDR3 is TGTGCCAGCAGTGAGCAGAAAAGGGGAAACGAGCAGTACTTC. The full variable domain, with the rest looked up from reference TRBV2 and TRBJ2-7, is EPEVTQTPSHQVTQMGQEVILRCVPISNHLYFYWYRQILGQKVEFLVSFYNNEISEKSEIFDDQFSVERPDGSNFTLKIRSTKLEDSAMYFCASSEQKRGNEQYFGPGTRLTVT.

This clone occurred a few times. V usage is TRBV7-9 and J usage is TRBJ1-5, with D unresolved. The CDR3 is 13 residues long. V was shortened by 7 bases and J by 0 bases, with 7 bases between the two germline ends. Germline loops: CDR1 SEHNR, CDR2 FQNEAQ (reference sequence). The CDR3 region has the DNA TGTGCCAGCAACGGAGCTAGCAATCAGCCCCAGCATTTT. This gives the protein CASNGASNQPQHF.

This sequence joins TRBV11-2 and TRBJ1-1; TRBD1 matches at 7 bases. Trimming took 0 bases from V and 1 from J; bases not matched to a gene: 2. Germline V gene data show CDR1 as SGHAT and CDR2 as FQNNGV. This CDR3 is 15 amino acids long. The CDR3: CASSLEGTANTEAFF. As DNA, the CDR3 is TGTGCCAGCAGCTTAGAGGGGACAGCGAACACTGAAGCTTTCTTT.

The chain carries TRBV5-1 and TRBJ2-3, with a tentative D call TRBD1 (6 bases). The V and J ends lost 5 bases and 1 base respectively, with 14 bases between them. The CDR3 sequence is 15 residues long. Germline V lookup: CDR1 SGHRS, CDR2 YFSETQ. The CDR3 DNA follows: TGCGCCAGCAGACTGGGGGCGGAAGGCACAGATACGCAGTATTTT. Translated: CASRLGAEGTDTQYF.

The CDR3 nucleotides are TGTGCCAGCAGCTTACCGGGGGCTGAAGCTTTCTTT. Translating gives CASSLPGAEAFF. The chain recombines TRBV13 with TRBJ1-1; D perhaps matches TRBD1 (5 bases). The germline V and J ends were trimmed by 2 bases and 6 bases, with 7 bases remaining between them. Per germline, CDR1 PRHDT and CDR2 FYEKMQ (reference sequence). The CDR3 covers 12 residues.

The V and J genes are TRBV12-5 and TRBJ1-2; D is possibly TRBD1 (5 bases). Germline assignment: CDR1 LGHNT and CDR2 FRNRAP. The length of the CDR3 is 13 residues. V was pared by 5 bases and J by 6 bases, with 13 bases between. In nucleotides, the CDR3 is TGTGCTAGTGGTCCCCGATTGGGGCATGGCTACACCTTC. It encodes CASGPRLGHGYTF.

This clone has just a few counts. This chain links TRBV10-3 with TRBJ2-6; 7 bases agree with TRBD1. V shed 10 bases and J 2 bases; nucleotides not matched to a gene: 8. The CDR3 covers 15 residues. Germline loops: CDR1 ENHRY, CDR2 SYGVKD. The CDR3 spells CASLRDRAGANVLTF. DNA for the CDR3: TGTGCCAGCCTCAGAGACAGGGCTGGGGCCAACGTCCTGACTTTC.

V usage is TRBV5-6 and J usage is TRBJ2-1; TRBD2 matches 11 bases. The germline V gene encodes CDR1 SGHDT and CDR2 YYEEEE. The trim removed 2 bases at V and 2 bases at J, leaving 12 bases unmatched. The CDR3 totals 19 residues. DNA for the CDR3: TGTGCCAGCAGCTTTAGGGGGCTAGCGGGGGGTAGAGCCTACAATGAGCAGTTCTTC. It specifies CASSFRGLAGGRAYNEQFF.

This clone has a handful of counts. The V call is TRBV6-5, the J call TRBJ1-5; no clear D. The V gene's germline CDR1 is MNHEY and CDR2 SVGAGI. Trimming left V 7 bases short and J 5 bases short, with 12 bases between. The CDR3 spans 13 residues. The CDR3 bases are TGTGCCAGCACAGAACGCCGGGATCAGCCCCAGCATTTT. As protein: CASTERRDQPQHF.

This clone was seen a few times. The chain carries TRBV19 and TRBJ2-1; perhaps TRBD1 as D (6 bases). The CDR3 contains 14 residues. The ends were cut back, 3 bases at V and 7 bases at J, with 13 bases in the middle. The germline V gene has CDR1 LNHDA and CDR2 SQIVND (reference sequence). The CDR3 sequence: CASSIWLGANEQFF. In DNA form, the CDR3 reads TGTGCCAGTAGTATTTGGTTGGGGGCAAATGAGCAGTTCTTC.